This T cell receptor beta chain came from a study of cytomegalovirus exposure and HLA in healthy donors. Germline trimming cut 4 bases from V and 5 bases from J; bases unmatched to any gene: 3. Germline V gene data show CDR1 as SGHRS and CDR2 as YFSETQ. CDR3 size: 13 residues. The PCR was carried out with 60 Vbeta primers and 13 Jbeta primers. Only in-frame clones appear in the TCRdb table, and some are missing; sequencing was by immunoSEQ multiplex PCR. The sample includes around 120,000 clones, approximately 80% seen only once; the top ten take 8.8%. This clone was observed a handful of times. The chain uses TRBV5-1 and TRBJ2-1; the match to TRBD1 covers 7 bases. The receptor comes from a female donor in good health and CMV-seropositive. The specimen sequenced was PBMCs. The DNA for the CDR3 is TGCGCCAGCAGCCCGGACAGGAACAATGAGCAGTTCTTC. As protein: CASSPDRNNEQFF.